The 31 T cell receptor beta chains reported below all come from one sample, sequenced in a study of blood T cell repertoires in COVID-19. Assay: immunoSEQ multiplex PCR; the TCRdb copy retains only in-frame clones and omits some. Of about 230,000 clones in the sample, less than 85% are singletons; the top ten hold about 2.5%. Input material: peripheral blood. The receptors originated from a woman between 65 and 79 years old with active or convalescent COVID-19.

The CDR3 here is CASTFLDTQYF. CDR3 in DNA: TGTGCCAGCACCTTTTTAGATACGCAGTATTTT. This chain links TRBV6-5 with TRBJ2-3, with D uncertain. The CDR3 is 11 amino acids. Trimming stripped 7 bases from V and 5 bases from J, with 7 bases between. Germline assignment: CDR1 MNHEY and CDR2 SVGAGI.

This chain connects TRBV5-1 to TRBJ2-5; 12 nucleotides match TRBD1. CDR1 SGHRS and CDR2 YFSETQ come from the germline V gene. The length of the CDR3 is 15 residues. V trimming: 5 bases; J trimming: 5 bases; junction bases outside the gene matches: 7. CDR3: CASSSGTGGRETQYF. The CDR3 nucleotides are TGCGCCAGCAGTTCTGGGACAGGGGGCCGGGAGACCCAGTACTTC.

This sequence joins TRBV12-3 or TRBV12-4 and TRBJ2-5; weak D call: TRBD1 (6 bases). The CDR3 length is 13 residues. V lost 4 bases and J lost 2, with 8 bases in between. DNA of the CDR3: TGTGCCAGCAGTTCGGACAGTCAAGAGACCCAGTACTTC. It encodes CASSSDSQETQYF.

V is TRBV19 and J is TRBJ1-1; tentatively, D is TRBD1 (5 bases). Trimming removed 5 bases at V and 0 bases at J, with 16 bases between. Per the germline V gene, CDR1 is LNHDA and CDR2 is SQIVND (reference sequence). The CDR3 sequence is 16 residues long. Here the CDR3 reads CASSVQWGRVNTEAFF. In DNA, the CDR3 is TGTGCCAGTAGTGTCCAATGGGGCAGAGTGAACACTGAAGCTTTCTTT. Combining the CDR3 with reference TRBV19 and TRBJ1-1 gives the whole variable domain DGGITQSPKYLFRKEGQNVTLSCEQNLNHDAMYWYRQDPGQGLRLIYYSQIVNDFQKGDIAEGYSVSREKKESFPLTVTSAQKNPTAFYLCASSVQWGRVNTEAFFGQGTRLTVV.

This chain uses TRBV19 with TRBJ1-6, with a possible D match to TRBD1 (6 bases). Germline V gene lookup returns CDR1 LNHDA and CDR2 SQIVND (reference sequence). Trimming cost V 5 bases and J 7 bases, with 15 bases left between them. CDR3 length: 15 residues. Here the CDR3 reads CASSDHGQLNSPLHF. CDR3 bases: TGTGCCAGTAGTGACCATGGACAGTTAAATTCACCCCTCCACTTT.

The chain couples TRBV28 to TRBJ1-2; TRBD1 aligns across 9 bases. V trimming: 2 bases; J trimming: 4 bases; junction bases outside the gene matches: 11. Germline lookup yields CDR1 MDHEN and CDR2 SYDVKM. CDR3 length: 17 residues. CDR3 coding DNA: TGTGCCAGCAGTTTACTCTCGGGACAGGGAGTAGGCTATGGCTACACCTTC. Translated, it gives CASSLLSGQGVGYGYTF.

J is TRBJ2-7 and V is TRBV7-3; 8 positions match TRBD1. V lost 4 bases to trimming and J lost 2 bases; unmatched junction nucleotides: 7. Germline V gene lookup returns CDR1 SGHTA and CDR2 FQGTGA. CDR3 length: 15 residues. CDR3 in amino acids: CASSSFTGGPYEQYF. CDR3 sequence (DNA): TGTGCCAGCAGCTCGTTCACAGGGGGACCCTACGAGCAGTACTTC.

The DNA of the CDR3 is TGTGCCAGCAGTTGGCGGAGGGGGCGCGGTGTGGAAAAACTGTTTTTT. Its translation: CASSWRRGRGVEKLFF. This chain uses TRBV28 with TRBJ1-4; 7 bases match TRBD1. The CDR3 is 16 amino acids. Germline loops: CDR1 MDHEN, CDR2 SYDVKM. Trimming cost V 4 bases and J 8 bases; bases outside gene matches: 13.

The chain links TRBV9 to TRBJ2-7, with 9 nucleotides matching TRBD1. J lost 4 bases, V lost 3 bases, and 8 bases had no gene match. The germline CDR1 and CDR2 sequences are SGDLS and YYNGEE. The CDR3 totals 15 residues. CDR3 nucleotide sequence: TGTGCCAGCAGCGCGTTCGGGACAGGGACTTACGAGCAGTACTTC. Protein sequence: CASSAFGTGTYEQYF.

The chain joins TRBV19 to TRBJ1-1; no definite D call. The V and J ends lost 5 bases and 1 base respectively, with 8 bases between them. This CDR3 spans 13 amino acids. Germline loops: CDR1 LNHDA, CDR2 SQIVND (reference sequence). The DNA of the CDR3 is TGTGCCAGTAGTCTTGACAAGAACACTGAAGCTTTCTTT. It codes for CASSLDKNTEAFF.

The chain carries TRBV27 and TRBJ2-7; 8 bases align to TRBD2. V lost 5 bases, J lost 2 bases, and 5 bases stayed unmatched. This CDR3 is built from 14 residues. Germline CDR1 reads MNHEY; CDR2 reads SMNVEV (reference sequence). The CDR3 loop is CASSLRTSPYEQYF. The CDR3 nucleotides read TGTGCCAGCAGTCTCCGGACTAGCCCCTACGAGCAGTACTTC.

The rearrangement links TRBV10-1 to TRBJ1-1; D gene ambiguous. V lost 10 bases and J 5 bases, leaving 17 bases between the germline ends. This CDR3 has 13 amino acids. Germline CDR1 is WNHNN and CDR2 is SYGVQD (reference sequence). CDR3 loop: CATPTGPGTEAFF. DNA of the CDR3: TGCGCCACTCCTACTGGGCCGGGGACTGAAGCTTTCTTT.

The chain links TRBV28 to TRBJ2-7, with 16 bases aligning to TRBD2. The CDR3 sequence is 17 residues long. Losses at the gene ends were 6 bases for V and 4 bases for J; bases not matched to a gene: 9. Germline CDR1 MDHEN, CDR2 SYDVKM. CDR3 sequence reads: CASRGLAGGARRYEQYF. In nucleotides, the CDR3 is TGTGCCAGCAGGGGACTAGCGGGAGGGGCTCGTAGGTACGAGCAGTACTTC.

This clone was seen more than once but under ten times. The chain recombines TRBV10-3 with TRBJ2-5; 9 bases align to TRBD2. This CDR3 contains 14 residues. Germline CDR1 and CDR2: ENHRY and SYGVKD. Germline trimming cut 11 bases from V and 5 bases from J; bases unmatched to any gene: 12. The CDR3 DNA reads TGTGCCGCAGCGGCTCTAGCGGGGCGGGAGACCCAGTACTTC. As protein: CAAAALAGRETQYF.

This chain links TRBV5-1 with TRBJ1-5; D perhaps matches TRBD1 (6 bases). The V end was cut by 0 bases, the J end by 3 bases, with 7 bases between. The CDR3 runs to 14 residues. Germline CDR1 reads SGHRS; CDR2 reads YFSETQ. In nucleotides, the CDR3 is TGCGCCAGCAGCTTGGCAGGGGCCAATCAGCCCCAGCATTTT. Its translation: CASSLAGANQPQHF.

The chain combines TRBV10-2 with TRBJ2-2; TRBD2 matches at 8 bases. Germline assignment: CDR1 WSHSY and CDR2 SAAADI. The CDR3 sequence is 15 residues long. V lost 5 bases to trimming and J lost 7 bases; unmatched junction nucleotides: 9. CDR3 in amino acids: CASSPLREVGGELFF. CDR3 coding DNA: TGCGCCAGCAGTCCTTTGCGGGAGGTTGGCGGGGAGCTGTTTTTT.

The chain recombines TRBV19 with TRBJ2-7, with TRBD1 as a possible D gene (5 bases). V lost 5 bases and J 2 bases, leaving 7 bases between the germline ends. Germline CDR1 LNHDA, CDR2 SQIVND (reference sequence). The CDR3 spans 12 residues. The CDR3, as DNA: TGTGCCAGTAGTGCAGGGCCCTACGAGCAGTACTTC. Its protein is CASSAGPYEQYF.

V gene TRBV6-5 combines with J gene TRBJ1-2, with 9 bases that match TRBD1. Germline assignment: CDR1 MNHEY and CDR2 SVGAGI. This CDR3 is built from 14 residues. J gave up 8 bases and V 0 bases, and 4 bases lay outside the gene matches. The CDR3 protein is CASSYSGQGRGYTF. The CDR3 nucleotides are TGTGCCAGCAGTTACTCGGGACAGGGCCGGGGCTACACCTTC.

This clone was detected only a few times. The chain recombines TRBV2 with TRBJ1-1; D is undetermined. Germline CDR1 SNHLY, CDR2 FYNNEI. The length of the CDR3 is 11 residues. The V gene lost 5 bases and the J gene lost 5 bases, with 6 bases spanning the gap. CDR3 loop: CASSPYTEAFF. CDR3 coding DNA: TGTGCCAGCAGTCCCTATACTGAAGCTTTCTTT.

The V gene is TRBV5-4, the J gene TRBJ2-7, with 10 bases that match TRBD1. The V and J ends lost 3 bases and 1 base, in that order; junction bases with no gene match: 4. The germline V gene has CDR1 SGHNT and CDR2 YYREEE (reference sequence). This CDR3 has 15 amino acids. In DNA, the CDR3 is TGTGCCAGCAGCTCCGACAGGGGGCGTTCCTACGAGCAGTACTTC. Translation gives CASSSDRGRSYEQYF.

This chain uses TRBV2 with TRBJ1-4, with D perhaps matching TRBD1 (6 bases). The CDR3 is made up of 15 amino acids. V dropped 0 bases and J dropped 6 bases, with 11 bases sitting between them. The V gene's germline CDR1 is SNHLY and CDR2 FYNNEI. The CDR3 sequence: CASSEATGRHEKLFF. The CDR3 DNA sequence: TGTGCCAGCAGTGAAGCGACAGGACGGCATGAAAAACTGTTTTTT.

In nucleotides, the CDR3 is TGCGCCAGCAGCTCCTTTAGCGGGAGGGGAGAGACCCAGTACTTC. Residues: CASSSFSGRGETQYF. The V gene is TRBV5-1, the J gene TRBJ2-5, with TRBD2 matching over 11 bases. The CDR3 extends over 15 amino acids. The germline CDR1 and CDR2 sequences are SGHRS and YFSETQ. J was trimmed by 4 bases and V by 3 bases; bases with no gene match: 5.

A single count supports this clone. This chain connects TRBV10-1 to TRBJ2-2; TRBD2 aligns across 8 bases. Germline V gene sequence: CDR1 WNHNN, CDR2 SYGVQD (reference sequence). The length of the CDR3 is 14 residues. V trimming: 5 bases; J trimming: 4 bases; junction bases outside the gene matches: 3. The CDR3 DNA reads TGCGCCAGCAGTCCTGGGACTAGCACCGGGGAGCTGTTTTTT. It yields the protein CASSPGTSTGELFF.

V is TRBV6-5 and J is TRBJ1-1; maybe TRBD1 (6 bases). The germline V gene encodes CDR1 MNHEY and CDR2 SVGAGI. Trimming removed 10 bases from V and 4 bases from J, with 10 bases in between. The CDR3 contains 11 residues. In DNA form, the CDR3 reads TGTGCCATCGACAGGAGCACTGAAGCTTTCTTT. Residues: CAIDRSTEAFF.

The chain links TRBV6-2 or TRBV6-3 to TRBJ2-1; 8 positions agree with TRBD1. The CDR3 sequence is 14 residues long. The V segment lost 2 bases and the J segment 10 bases; nucleotides outside the gene matches: 7. Germline CDR1 MNHEY, CDR2 SVGEGT. CDR3 region: CASSYEQDREEQFF. Written as DNA, the CDR3 is TGTGCCAGCAGTTACGAGCAGGACAGGGAGGAGCAGTTCTTC.

V usage is TRBV24-1 and J usage is TRBJ2-3, with 9 bases aligning to TRBD2. The junction had 12 bases not matched to a gene; V was cut back by 5 bases and J by 4 bases. Germline V gene lookup returns CDR1 KGHDR and CDR2 SFDVKD. The CDR3 totals 17 residues. CDR3 sequence: CATSAPLAGTIPDTQYF. The CDR3 DNA sequence: TGTGCCACCAGTGCTCCTCTAGCGGGAACGATCCCAGATACGCAGTATTTT.

Note on this clone: Other DNA sequences in the sample encode the same CDR3. This sequence joins TRBV6-5 and TRBJ1-5; D not certain. The CDR3 sequence is 15 residues long. The V and J ends lost 8 bases and 2 bases respectively, with 16 bases between them. The germline gives CDR1 MNHEY, CDR2 SVGAGI. The CDR3 nucleotides are TGTGCCAGCCGACGACTGACCGGAGGCAATCAGCCCCAGCATTTT. Its translation: CASRRLTGGNQPQHF.

The V and J genes are TRBV30 and TRBJ1-2; 7 bases fit TRBD1. CDR1 and CDR2 (germline): GTSNPN, SVGIG (reference sequence). J was trimmed by 0 bases and V by 5 bases; bases with no gene match: 6. The CDR3 length is 14 residues. The CDR3 reads CAWALGQTNYGYTF. CDR3 nucleotides: TGTGCCTGGGCCTTGGGACAGACTAACTATGGCTACACCTTC.

This chain uses TRBV19 with TRBJ2-3; a weak D match, TRBD1 (5 bases). The CDR3 has 13 amino acids. Germline V gene sequence: CDR1 LNHDA, CDR2 SQIVND (reference sequence). The V and J ends lost 9 bases and 2 bases respectively, with 12 bases between them. CDR3 in DNA: TGTGCCAGCGCAGGGCAGGCCACAGATACGCAGTATTTT. This translates into CASAGQATDTQYF.

The chain employs TRBV5-5 and TRBJ2-3; a possible D gene is TRBD1 (5 bases). Deletions cut 7 bases from V and 2 bases from J, with 14 bases between. CDR1 and CDR2 from the germline V gene are SGHKS and YYEKEE (reference sequence). The CDR3 has 14 residues. CDR3 DNA sequence: TGTGCCAGCGGGAACAGGTATATCACAGATACGCAGTATTTT. Translating gives CASGNRYITDTQYF.

CDR3 coding DNA: TGTGCCAGCAGCCTCGGGGGTTCCTACAATGAGCAGTTCTTC. This translates into CASSLGGSYNEQFF. The J gene is TRBJ2-1, the V gene TRBV7-9, with D perhaps TRBD2 (6 bases). The CDR3 consists of 14 residues. Germline V CDR1 and CDR2: SEHNR, FQNEAQ (reference sequence). The V gene lost 5 bases and the J gene lost 1 base, with 9 bases spanning the gap.